This T cell receptor beta chain was documented in a study of T-cell reconstitution after alpha-beta-depleted transplantation in children. Unique molecular identifiers were incorporated when the TCRbeta library was constructed. TCRdb processed the PCR reads anew with MiXCR; each CDR3 protein has one entry. The repertoire consists of 800,000 to 1,000,000 distinct CDR3 sequences, with roughly 31% occurring once and the leading ten covering about 28%. Germline values: CDR1 SGHTA, CDR2 FQGNSA. The CDR3 runs 16 residues. V lost 5 bases, J lost 4 bases, and 11 bases stayed unmatched. This sequence originates from a boy younger than two who had a stem cell transplant for SCID, so the T cells may come from the graft donor. This material consisted of PBMCs, mostly from graft donor cells, taken 360 days after TCRalphabeta/CD19-depleted stem cell transplant. The gene calls are TRBV7-2 and TRBJ1-5, with TRBD1 matching 7 bases. CDR3 nucleotide sequence: TGTGCCAGCAGCCCGAACAGGGGAGGGTGGAATCAGCCCCAGCATTTT. This gives the protein CASSPNRGGWNQPQHF.